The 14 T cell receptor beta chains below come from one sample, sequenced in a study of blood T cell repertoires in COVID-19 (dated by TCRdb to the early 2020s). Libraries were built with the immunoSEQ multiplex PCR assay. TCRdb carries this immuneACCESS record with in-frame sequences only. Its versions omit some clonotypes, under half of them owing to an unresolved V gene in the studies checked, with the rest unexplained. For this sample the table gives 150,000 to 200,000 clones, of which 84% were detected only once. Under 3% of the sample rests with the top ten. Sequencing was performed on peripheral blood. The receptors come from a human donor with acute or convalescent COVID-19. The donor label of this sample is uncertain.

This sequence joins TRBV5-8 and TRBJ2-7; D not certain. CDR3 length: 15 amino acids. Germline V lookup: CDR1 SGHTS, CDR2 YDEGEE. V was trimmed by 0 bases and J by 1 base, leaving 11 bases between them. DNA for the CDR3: TGTGCCAGCAGCTTGGTCCTGCAGGTTTCCTACGAGCAGTACTTC. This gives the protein CASSLVLQVSYEQYF.

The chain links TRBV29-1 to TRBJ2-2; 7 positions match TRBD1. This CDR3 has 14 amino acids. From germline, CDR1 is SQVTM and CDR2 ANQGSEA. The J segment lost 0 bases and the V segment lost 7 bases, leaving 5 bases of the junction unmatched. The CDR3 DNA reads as TGCAGCGCAGGGACAGCCGCGAACACCGGGGAGCTGTTTTTT. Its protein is CSAGTAANTGELFF.

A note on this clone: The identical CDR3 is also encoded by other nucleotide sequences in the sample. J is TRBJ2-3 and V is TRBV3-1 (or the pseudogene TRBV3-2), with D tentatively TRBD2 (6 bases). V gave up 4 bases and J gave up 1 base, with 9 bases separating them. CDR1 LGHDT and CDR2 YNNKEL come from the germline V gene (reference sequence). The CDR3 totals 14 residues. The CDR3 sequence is CASSPREGTDTQYF. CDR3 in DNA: TGTGCCAGCAGCCCCAGGGAGGGCACAGATACGCAGTATTTT.

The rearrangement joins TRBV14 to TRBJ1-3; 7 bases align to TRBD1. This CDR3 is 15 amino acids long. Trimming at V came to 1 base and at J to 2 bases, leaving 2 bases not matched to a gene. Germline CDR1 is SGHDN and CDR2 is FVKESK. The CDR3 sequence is CASSQGDSPGNTIYF. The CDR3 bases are TGTGCCAGCAGCCAAGGGGACAGCCCTGGAAACACCATATATTTT.

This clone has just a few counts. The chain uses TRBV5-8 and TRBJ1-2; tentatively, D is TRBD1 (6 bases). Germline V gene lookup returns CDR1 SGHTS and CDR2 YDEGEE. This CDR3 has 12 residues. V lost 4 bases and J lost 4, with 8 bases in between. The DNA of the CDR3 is TGTGCCAGCAGCCGACAGGTCTATGGCTACACCTTC. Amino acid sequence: CASSRQVYGYTF. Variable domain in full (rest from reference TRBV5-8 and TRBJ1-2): EAGVTQSPTHLIKTRGQQATLRCSPISGHTSVYWYQQALGLGLQFLLWYDEGEERNRGNFPPRFSGRQFPNYSSELNVNALELEDSALYLCASSRQVYGYTFGSGTRLTVV.

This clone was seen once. For the CDR3, the DNA is TGTGCCAGCAGGGACTCACGCACAGATACGCAGTATTTT. The encoded protein is CASRDSRTDTQYF. The chain has TRBV2 and TRBJ2-3; tentative D call: TRBD2 (5 bases). Germline assignment: CDR1 SNHLY and CDR2 FYNNEI. CDR3 size: 13 residues. With 6 bases removed from V and 1 base from J, the gap between germline ends came to 8 bases.

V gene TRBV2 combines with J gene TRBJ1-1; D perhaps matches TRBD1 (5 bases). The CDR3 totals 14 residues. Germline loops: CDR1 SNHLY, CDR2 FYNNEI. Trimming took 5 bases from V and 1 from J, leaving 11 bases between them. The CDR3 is CASSNTGPNTEAFF. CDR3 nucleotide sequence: TGTGCCAGCAGTAATACAGGCCCGAACACTGAAGCTTTCTTT.

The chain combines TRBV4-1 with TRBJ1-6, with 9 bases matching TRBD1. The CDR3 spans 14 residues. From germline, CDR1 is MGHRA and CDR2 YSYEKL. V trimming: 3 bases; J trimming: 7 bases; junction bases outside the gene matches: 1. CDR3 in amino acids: CASSQTGGNSPLHF. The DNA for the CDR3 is TGCGCCAGCAGCCAGACAGGGGGAAATTCACCCCTCCACTTT.

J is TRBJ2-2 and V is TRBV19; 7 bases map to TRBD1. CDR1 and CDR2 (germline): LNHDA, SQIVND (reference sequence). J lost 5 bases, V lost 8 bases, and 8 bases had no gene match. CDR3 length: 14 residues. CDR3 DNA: TGTGCCAGTGGGAGACAGGGCGGGACCGGGGAGCTGTTTTTT. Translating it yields CASGRQGGTGELFF.

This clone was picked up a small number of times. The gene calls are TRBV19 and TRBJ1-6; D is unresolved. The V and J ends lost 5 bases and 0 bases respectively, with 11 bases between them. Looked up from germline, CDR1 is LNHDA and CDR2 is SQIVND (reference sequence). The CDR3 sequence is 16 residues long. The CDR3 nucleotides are TGTGCCAGTAGTGGCAGTTTAAGCTCCTATAATTCACCCCTCCACTTT. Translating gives CASSGSLSSYNSPLHF.

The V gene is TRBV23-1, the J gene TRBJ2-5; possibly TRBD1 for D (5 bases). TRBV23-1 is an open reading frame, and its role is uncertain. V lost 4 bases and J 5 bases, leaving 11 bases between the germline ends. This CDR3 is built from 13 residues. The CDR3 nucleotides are TGCGCCAGCAGTCGGCAGGGCATGGAGACCCAGTACTTC. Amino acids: CASSRQGMETQYF.

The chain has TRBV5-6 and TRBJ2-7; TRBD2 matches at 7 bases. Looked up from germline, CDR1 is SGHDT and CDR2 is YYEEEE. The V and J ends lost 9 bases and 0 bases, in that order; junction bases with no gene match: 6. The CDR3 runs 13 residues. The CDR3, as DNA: TGTGCCACCAAGACTAGCATCTCCTACGAGCAGTACTTC. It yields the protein CATKTSISYEQYF.

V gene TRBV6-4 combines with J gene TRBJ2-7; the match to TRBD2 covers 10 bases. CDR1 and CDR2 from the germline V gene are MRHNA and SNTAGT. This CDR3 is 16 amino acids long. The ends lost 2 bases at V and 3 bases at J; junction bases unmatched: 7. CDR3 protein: CASSDKWGLASYEQYF. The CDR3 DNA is TGTGCCAGCAGTGACAAATGGGGACTAGCGAGCTACGAGCAGTACTTC.

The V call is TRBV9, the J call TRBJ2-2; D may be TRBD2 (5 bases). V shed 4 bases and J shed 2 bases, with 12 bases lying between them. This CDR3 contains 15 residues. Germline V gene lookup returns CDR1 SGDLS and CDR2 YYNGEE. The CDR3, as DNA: TGTGCCAGCAGCCCGAGGGTCCAAAACACCGGGGAGCTGTTTTTT. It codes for CASSPRVQNTGELFF.